The entry below describes one T cell receptor (beta chain). Its specificity is not known. Every patient was untreated before thyroid surgery. This sample is part of a study of metastatic and nonmetastatic thyroid tumors. Study at large: Thyroid patients, malignant and benign, had repertoires compared across blood and tumor or nodule tissue. Study-level points and caveats: Malignant thyroid tumors reportedly had TCR beta diversity that was significantly higher than in benign nodules, in blood and tumor.

The length of the CDR3 is 15 residues. The V gene lost 5 bases and the J gene lost 5 bases, with 14 bases spanning the gap. CDR1 is SGHNT, CDR2 YYREEE, per germline (reference sequence). Original analysis: It was from CDR3 differences across clinicopathological groups that a distant-metastasis classifier for papillary thyroid cancer was built. MiXCR re-clonotyped the PCR reads for TCRdb. Clone size and V and J calls follow TCRdb, not the original study. The repertoire has under 75,000 clones, about 17% of them found once; the top ten carry roughly 13%. The sequenced sample consisted of blood. The source of this sequence is a female donor with papillary thyroid cancer or a benign thyroid nodule (not recorded which). Some clones in this sample may be carry-over from other donors' samples. The V call is TRBV5-4, the J call TRBJ2-6, with a weak D call TRBD1 (7 bases). CDR3 sequence: CASRPDRDWANVLTF. CDR3 nucleotide sequence: TGTGCCAGCAGACCCGACAGGGACTGGGCCAACGTCCTGACTTTC.